These T cell receptor beta chains were read from a single sample in a study of blood T cell repertoires in COVID-19. The protocol was immunoSEQ multiplex PCR, while the TCRdb copy is restricted to in-frame clones and leaves out a portion. Of 90,000 to 100,000 clones listed, over 70% are singletons. Sequenced input: peripheral blood. These TCRs come from a man aged 60-69 years with acute or convalescent COVID-19. CDR3s include the opening cysteine and the closing phenylalanine or tryptophan. The order of the fields is CDR3 DNA, CDR3 protein, clone size, J gene, V gene, D gene. The D gene is left open where the match is weak. Where a row states a size, it is once, few, many or the class of an expanded clone; other rows omit it.

CDR3 DNA: TGTGCCAGCAGTGTTGACAATAACTATGGCTACACCTTC
CDR3 protein: CASSVDNNYGYTF
clone size: .
J gene: TRBJ1-2
V gene: TRBV2
D gene: .

CDR3 DNA: TGTGCCAGCAGCTTAGTCGAAGGGGGATCACCCCTCCACTTT
CDR3 protein: CASSLVEGGSPLHF
clone size: .
J gene: TRBJ1-6
V gene: TRBV7-8
D gene: .

CDR3 DNA: TGTGCCAGCAGCCAAGGACTGCTCGGAGGGCCCCAGCATTTT
CDR3 protein: CASSQGLLGGPQHF
clone size: once
J gene: TRBJ1-5
V gene: TRBV7-2
D gene: .

CDR3 DNA: TGCGCCAGCAGTGAGACTGTCTACGAGCAGTACTTC
CDR3 protein: CASSETVYEQYF
clone size: .
J gene: TRBJ2-7
V gene: TRBV10-2
D gene: .

CDR3 DNA: TGTGCCAGCAGCTTAGTATGGGCTAGCGGGAGGGGAGAGACCCAGTACTTC
CDR3 protein: CASSLVWASGRGETQYF
clone size: .
J gene: TRBJ2-5
V gene: TRBV7-8
D gene: TRBD2

CDR3 DNA: TGTGCCAGCAGTTTCGTGAGCAATCAGCCCCAGCATTTT
CDR3 protein: CASSFVSNQPQHF
clone size: .
J gene: TRBJ1-5
V gene: TRBV6-2/TRBV6-3
D gene: .

CDR3 DNA: TGTGCCAGCAGTTTTGGGACAAGCTACAATGAGCAGTTCTTC
CDR3 protein: CASSFGTSYNEQFF
clone size: .
J gene: TRBJ2-1
V gene: TRBV27
D gene: .

CDR3 DNA: TGTGCCAGCAGCCAGGCTGCGGGAGGGCCGGGCACCGGGGAGCTGTTTTTT
CDR3 protein: CASSQAAGGPGTGELFF
clone size: .
J gene: TRBJ2-2
V gene: TRBV5-4
D gene: TRBD2

CDR3 DNA: TGTGCCAGCAGCGGACAACAGGGGGGCTACACTGAAGCTTTCTTT
CDR3 protein: CASSGQQGGYTEAFF
clone size: .
J gene: TRBJ1-1
V gene: TRBV9
D gene: TRBD1

CDR3 DNA: TGTGCCAGCAGGCGGACAGGGGTTGCACCCGAGCAGTACTTC
CDR3 protein: CASRRTGVAPEQYF
clone size: .
J gene: TRBJ2-7
V gene: TRBV6-5
D gene: TRBD1

CDR3 DNA: TGTGCCAGCAGCTTGGGGGGGACAGGCGGTCGAACCCAGTACTTC
CDR3 protein: CASSLGGTGGRTQYF
clone size: few
J gene: TRBJ2-5
V gene: TRBV7-2
D gene: .

CDR3 DNA: TGTGCCAGCAGCTTGGGGGGACTAGCGGATCAAGAGACCCAGTACTTC
CDR3 protein: CASSLGGLADQETQYF
clone size: .
J gene: TRBJ2-5
V gene: TRBV5-5
D gene: TRBD2

CDR3 DNA: TGTGCCAAAAGGGACACTAACACCGGGGAGCTGTTTTTT
CDR3 protein: CAKRDTNTGELFF
clone size: .
J gene: TRBJ2-2
V gene: TRBV10-3
D gene: .

CDR3 DNA: TGTGCCAGCAGCTTAGGGAGGAGCCTACGGGAAAAACTGTTTTTT
CDR3 protein: CASSLGRSLREKLFF
clone size: .
J gene: TRBJ1-4
V gene: TRBV7-2
D gene: .

CDR3 DNA: TGCGCCAGCAGCTCAACAGGGACAGCGAACACCGGGGAGCTGTTTTTT
CDR3 protein: CASSSTGTANTGELFF
clone size: .
J gene: TRBJ2-2
V gene: TRBV5-1
D gene: TRBD1

CDR3 DNA: TGTGCCAGCAGCTTGGATCTAGCGGGAGTGAGAGATACGCAGTATTTT
CDR3 protein: CASSLDLAGVRDTQYF
clone size: .
J gene: TRBJ2-3
V gene: TRBV7-2
D gene: TRBD2

CDR3 DNA: TGTGCCAGCAGTGTCGAGTTCTACAATGAGCAGTTCTTC
CDR3 protein: CASSVEFYNEQFF
clone size: .
J gene: TRBJ2-1
V gene: TRBV6-4
D gene: .

CDR3 DNA: TGTGCCAGCAGCGTCGGCGGGGGCAATGAGCAGTTCTTC
CDR3 protein: CASSVGGGNEQFF
clone size: .
J gene: TRBJ2-1
V gene: TRBV9
D gene: TRBD2

CDR3 DNA: TGCGCCAGCAGTCATCGTTCAAGCGGGGTTGAAGGATCACCCCTCCACTTT
CDR3 protein: CASSHRSSGVEGSPLHF
clone size: once
J gene: TRBJ1-6
V gene: TRBV23-1
D gene: .

CDR3 DNA: TGCAGTGCTAGTATCGCCCCAGCGGGGTATCAAGAGACCCAGTACTTC
CDR3 protein: CSASIAPAGYQETQYF
clone size: .
J gene: TRBJ2-5
V gene: TRBV20-1
D gene: TRBD2

CDR3 DNA: TGTGCCAGCAGGGAAAAAAGACAGGGGGCCGGTGAGCAGTACTTC
CDR3 protein: CASREKRQGAGEQYF
clone size: .
J gene: TRBJ2-7
V gene: TRBV2
D gene: TRBD1

CDR3 DNA: TGTGCCAGCAGTTACAGGCCAGCGGGGGATTCACCCCTCCACTTT
CDR3 protein: CASSYRPAGDSPLHF
clone size: .
J gene: TRBJ1-6
V gene: TRBV6-5
D gene: .

CDR3 DNA: TGTGCCAGCAGACCCGATGGGGGCAACTATGGCTACACCTTC
CDR3 protein: CASRPDGGNYGYTF
clone size: .
J gene: TRBJ1-2
V gene: TRBV28
D gene: .

CDR3 DNA: TGTGCCAGCAGCAGGCCGGGACAGGGATTGGGCTACACCTTC
CDR3 protein: CASSRPGQGLGYTF
clone size: .
J gene: TRBJ1-2
V gene: TRBV5-4
D gene: TRBD1

CDR3 DNA: TGTGCCAGCAGCAAACAGACAGGGGGCGGCTCCTACGAGCAGTACTTC
CDR3 protein: CASSKQTGGGSYEQYF
clone size: .
J gene: TRBJ2-7
V gene: TRBV7-2
D gene: TRBD1

CDR3 DNA: TGTGCCAGCTCACCGAAGCACCGCCTCGGCACAGATACGCAGTATTTT
CDR3 protein: CASSPKHRLGTDTQYF
clone size: .
J gene: TRBJ2-3
V gene: TRBV18
D gene: .

CDR3 DNA: TGTGCCAGCAGCTTAGAGGACTGGCCGGGACATTACACCGGGGAGCTGTTTTTT
CDR3 protein: CASSLEDWPGHYTGELFF
clone size: .
J gene: TRBJ2-2
V gene: TRBV11-3
D gene: .

CDR3 DNA: TGTGCCAGCACTCCCAGCACAGATACGCAGTATTTT
CDR3 protein: CASTPSTDTQYF
clone size: .
J gene: TRBJ2-3
V gene: TRBV6-5
D gene: .

CDR3 DNA: TGTGCCACCAGCAGAGAAATCGGGTTTGGCAATCAGCCCCAGCATTTT
CDR3 protein: CATSREIGFGNQPQHF
clone size: .
J gene: TRBJ1-5
V gene: TRBV15
D gene: .

CDR3 DNA: TGCGCCAGCAGCTTGGAGGGACAGGGAGGTTCACCCCTCCACTTT
CDR3 protein: CASSLEGQGGSPLHF
clone size: few
J gene: TRBJ1-6
V gene: TRBV5-1
D gene: TRBD1

CDR3 DNA: TGTGCCAGTAGTATGTCTATCTTGCGGGGACCATCTAACTATGGCTACACCTTC
CDR3 protein: CASSMSILRGPSNYGYTF
clone size: .
J gene: TRBJ1-2
V gene: TRBV19
D gene: .

CDR3 DNA: TGCGCCAGCAGCTCCGGACTAGCATTTGGCTCCTACAATGAGCAGTTCTTC
CDR3 protein: CASSSGLAFGSYNEQFF
clone size: .
J gene: TRBJ2-1
V gene: TRBV5-1
D gene: TRBD2

CDR3 DNA: TGTGCCAGCAGCTTAGACAGGTCCCTCTACGAGCAGTACTTC
CDR3 protein: CASSLDRSLYEQYF
clone size: .
J gene: TRBJ2-7
V gene: TRBV7-2
D gene: .

CDR3 DNA: TGCAGCTTGAGGAAGGGCGGGGTCGGCACTGAAGCTTTCTTT
CDR3 protein: CSLRKGGVGTEAFF
clone size: .
J gene: TRBJ1-1
V gene: TRBV29-1
D gene: .

CDR3 DNA: TGTGCCAGCAGCAGACTAGCGGGGGGCAGCGTTTACAATGAGCAGTTCTTC
CDR3 protein: CASSRLAGGSVYNEQFF
clone size: .
J gene: TRBJ2-1
V gene: TRBV2
D gene: TRBD2

CDR3 DNA: TGTGCCAGCTCCCGACAGGGGGCAACTGGAAACACCATATATTTT
CDR3 protein: CASSRQGATGNTIYF
clone size: .
J gene: TRBJ1-3
V gene: TRBV9
D gene: TRBD1

CDR3 DNA: TGTGCCAGCAGTTCCCTAAGACTAGGAGCCAATGAGCAGTTCTTC
CDR3 protein: CASSSLRLGANEQFF
clone size: .
J gene: TRBJ2-1
V gene: TRBV6-2/TRBV6-3
D gene: .

CDR3 DNA: TGCGCCAGCAGCCAAGATGGTAGCGGGGCGCCTTTCTACGAGCAGTACTTC
CDR3 protein: CASSQDGSGAPFYEQYF
clone size: .
J gene: TRBJ2-7
V gene: TRBV4-3
D gene: TRBD2

CDR3 DNA: TGTGCCACCAGTAATACGAGGAATGAGCAGTTCTTC
CDR3 protein: CATSNTRNEQFF
clone size: once
J gene: TRBJ2-1
V gene: TRBV24-1
D gene: .

CDR3 DNA: TGTGCCAGTCAGGCAGGGCCCTGGGACGAGCAGTACTTC
CDR3 protein: CASQAGPWDEQYF
clone size: once
J gene: TRBJ2-7
V gene: TRBV19
D gene: .

CDR3 DNA: TGCGCCAGCAGCTTCGGGCTAGCGGGAAGCGAGCAGTACTTC
CDR3 protein: CASSFGLAGSEQYF
clone size: .
J gene: TRBJ2-7
V gene: TRBV5-1
D gene: TRBD2

CDR3 DNA: TGTGCCAGCAGAATTGGGACAGCCTACGAGCAGTACTTC
CDR3 protein: CASRIGTAYEQYF
clone size: few
J gene: TRBJ2-7
V gene: TRBV5-6
D gene: TRBD1

CDR3 DNA: TGCGCCAGCAGCGCTGGGACAGGCGGTCTGGCTGAAGCTTTCTTT
CDR3 protein: CASSAGTGGLAEAFF
clone size: .
J gene: TRBJ1-1
V gene: TRBV5-1
D gene: TRBD1

CDR3 DNA: TGTGCCAGCTCCCCCGACGGACTCGGCACATTAGAGCAGTTCTTC
CDR3 protein: CASSPDGLGTLEQFF
clone size: .
J gene: TRBJ2-1
V gene: TRBV18
D gene: .

CDR3 DNA: TGTGCCAGCAGCGTTGATACAGGGGCGAACACTGAAGCTTTCTTT
CDR3 protein: CASSVDTGANTEAFF
clone size: .
J gene: TRBJ1-1
V gene: TRBV9
D gene: TRBD1

CDR3 DNA: TGTGCCAGCATGCCCCCGGGACAGGAGTCGTCCTACGAGCAGTACTTC
CDR3 protein: CASMPPGQESSYEQYF
clone size: .
J gene: TRBJ2-7
V gene: TRBV2
D gene: TRBD1

CDR3 DNA: TGTGCCAGCTCACCTGGACAGGGGAACACCGGGGAGCTGTTTTTT
CDR3 protein: CASSPGQGNTGELFF
clone size: .
J gene: TRBJ2-2
V gene: TRBV18
D gene: TRBD1

CDR3 DNA: TGTGCCAGCAGCAAGTGGCGGGAGGGGGATACGCAGTATTTT
CDR3 protein: CASSKWREGDTQYF
clone size: .
J gene: TRBJ2-3
V gene: TRBV21-1
D gene: .

CDR3 DNA: TGCGCCAGCAGCTACACCGGGACAGGGGATGGCTACACCTTC
CDR3 protein: CASSYTGTGDGYTF
clone size: .
J gene: TRBJ1-2
V gene: TRBV5-1
D gene: TRBD1

CDR3 DNA: TGTGCCAGCACCGGTTCGTACCACGAGCAGTACTTC
CDR3 protein: CASTGSYHEQYF
clone size: .
J gene: TRBJ2-7
V gene: TRBV27
D gene: .

CDR3 DNA: TGTGCCAGCAGCTTGGGGGGCTACACAGGGGGCGGAGAGACCCAGTACTTC
CDR3 protein: CASSLGGYTGGGETQYF
clone size: once
J gene: TRBJ2-5
V gene: TRBV11-2
D gene: TRBD1

CDR3 DNA: TGTGCCAGCAGCCTACAGTCTTTCCATAGCAATCAGCCCCAGCATTTT
CDR3 protein: CASSLQSFHSNQPQHF
clone size: .
J gene: TRBJ1-5
V gene: TRBV5-6
D gene: .

CDR3 DNA: TGTGCCAGTAGTATTGGCTCCAGGGTGGGGACCCAGTACTTC
CDR3 protein: CASSIGSRVGTQYF
clone size: once
J gene: TRBJ2-5
V gene: TRBV19
D gene: .

CDR3 DNA: TGTGCCAGCAGTTTGGTGAAGGGGGTCGGCAATCAGCCCCAGCATTTT
CDR3 protein: CASSLVKGVGNQPQHF
clone size: .
J gene: TRBJ1-5
V gene: TRBV27
D gene: .

CDR3 DNA: TGTGCCAGCAGCTTCCTCGGACAGGCGAACGAAAAACTGTTTTTT
CDR3 protein: CASSFLGQANEKLFF
clone size: .
J gene: TRBJ1-4
V gene: TRBV7-2
D gene: TRBD1